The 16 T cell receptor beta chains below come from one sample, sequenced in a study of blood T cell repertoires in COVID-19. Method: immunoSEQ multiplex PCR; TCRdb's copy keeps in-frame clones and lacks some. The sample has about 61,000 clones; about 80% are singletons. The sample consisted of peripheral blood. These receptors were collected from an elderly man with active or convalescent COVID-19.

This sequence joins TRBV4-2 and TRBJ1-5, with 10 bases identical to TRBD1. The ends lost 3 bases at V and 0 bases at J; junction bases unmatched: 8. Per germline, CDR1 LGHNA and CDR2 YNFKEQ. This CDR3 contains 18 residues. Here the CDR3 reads CASSQRTGGDYSNQPQHF. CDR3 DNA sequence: TGTGCCAGCAGCCAGAGGACAGGGGGGGACTATAGCAATCAGCCCCAGCATTTT.

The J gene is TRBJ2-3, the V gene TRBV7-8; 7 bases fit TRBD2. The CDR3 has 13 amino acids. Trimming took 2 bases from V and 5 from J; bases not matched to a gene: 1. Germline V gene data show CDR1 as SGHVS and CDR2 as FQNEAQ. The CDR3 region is CASSLLAEDTQYF. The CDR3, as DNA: TGTGCCAGCAGCTTACTAGCGGAAGATACGCAGTATTTT. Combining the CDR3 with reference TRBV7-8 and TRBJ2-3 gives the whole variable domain GAGVSQSPRYKVAKRGQDVALRCDPISGHVSLFWYQQALGQGPEFLTYFQNEAQLDKSGLPSDRFFAERPEGSVSTLKIQRTQQEDSAVYLCASSLLAEDTQYFGPGTRLTVL.

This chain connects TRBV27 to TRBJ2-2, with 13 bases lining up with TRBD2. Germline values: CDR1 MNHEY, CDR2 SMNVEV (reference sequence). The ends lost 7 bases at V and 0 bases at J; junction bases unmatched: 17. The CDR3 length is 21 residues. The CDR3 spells CASTENVWRLAGGTNTGELFF. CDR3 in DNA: TGTGCCAGCACTGAAAACGTGTGGCGACTAGCGGGGGGAACGAACACCGGGGAGCTGTTTTTT.

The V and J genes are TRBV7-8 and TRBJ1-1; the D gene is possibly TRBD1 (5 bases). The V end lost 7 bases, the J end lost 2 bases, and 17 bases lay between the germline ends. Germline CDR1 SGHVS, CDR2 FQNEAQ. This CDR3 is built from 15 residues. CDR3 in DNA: TGTGCCAGCATCCCGGGTCGGGGGGGTAACACTGAAGCTTTCTTT. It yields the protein CASIPGRGGNTEAFF. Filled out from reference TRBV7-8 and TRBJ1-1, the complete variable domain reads GAGVSQSPRYKVAKRGQDVALRCDPISGHVSLFWYQQALGQGPEFLTYFQNEAQLDKSGLPSDRFFAERPEGSVSTLKIQRTQQEDSAVYLCASIPGRGGNTEAFFGQGTRLTVV.

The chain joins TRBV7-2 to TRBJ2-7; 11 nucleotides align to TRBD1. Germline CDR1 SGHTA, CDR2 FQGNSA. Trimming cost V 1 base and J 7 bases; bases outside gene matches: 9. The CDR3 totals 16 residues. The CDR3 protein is CASSLGSGTGGEEQYF. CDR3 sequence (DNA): TGTGCCAGCAGCTTAGGATCGGGGACAGGGGGGGAGGAGCAGTACTTC.

Written as DNA, the CDR3 is TGCGCCAGCAGCTCGCAGACGGGGACCTACGAGCAGTACTTC. Residues: CASSSQTGTYEQYF. The rearrangement uses TRBV5-1 and TRBJ2-7, with D maybe TRBD2 (5 bases). This CDR3 is built from 14 residues. Germline values: CDR1 SGHRS, CDR2 YFSETQ. The ends were cut back, 3 bases at V and 2 bases at J, with 12 bases in the middle.

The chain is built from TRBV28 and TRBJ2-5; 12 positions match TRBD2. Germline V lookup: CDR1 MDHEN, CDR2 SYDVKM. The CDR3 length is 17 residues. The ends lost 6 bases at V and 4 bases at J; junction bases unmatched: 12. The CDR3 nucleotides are TGTGCCAGCAGAGGGGCTAGCGGGGGGGGAGATCGAGAGACCCAGTACTTC. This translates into CASRGASGGGDRETQYF.

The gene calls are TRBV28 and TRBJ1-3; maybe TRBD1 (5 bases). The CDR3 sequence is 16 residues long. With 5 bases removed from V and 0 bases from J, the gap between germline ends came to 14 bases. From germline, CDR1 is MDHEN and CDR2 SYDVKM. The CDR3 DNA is TGTGCCAGCAGTGGGACGGACTACACCTCTGGAAACACCATATATTTT. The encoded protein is CASSGTDYTSGNTIYF.

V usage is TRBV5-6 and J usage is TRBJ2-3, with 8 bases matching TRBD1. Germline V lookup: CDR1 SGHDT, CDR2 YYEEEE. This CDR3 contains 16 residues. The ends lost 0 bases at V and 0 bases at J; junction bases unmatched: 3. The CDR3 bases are TGTGCCAGCAGCTTGGGGGACAGGCGGAGCACAGATACGCAGTATTTT. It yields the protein CASSLGDRRSTDTQYF. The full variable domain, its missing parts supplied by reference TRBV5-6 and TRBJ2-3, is DAGVTQSPTHLIKTRGQQVTLRCSPKSGHDTVSWYQQALGQGPQFIFQYYEEEERQRGNFPDRFSGHQFPNYSSELNVNALLLGDSALYLCASSLGDRRSTDTQYFGPGTRLTVL.

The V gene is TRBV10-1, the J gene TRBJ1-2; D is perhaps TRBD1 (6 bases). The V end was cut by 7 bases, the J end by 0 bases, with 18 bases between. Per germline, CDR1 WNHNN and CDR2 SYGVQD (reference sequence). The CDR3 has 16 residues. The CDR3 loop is CASIVEGQSSNYGYTF. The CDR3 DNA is TGCGCCAGCATAGTAGAAGGACAGAGTTCTAACTATGGCTACACCTTC.

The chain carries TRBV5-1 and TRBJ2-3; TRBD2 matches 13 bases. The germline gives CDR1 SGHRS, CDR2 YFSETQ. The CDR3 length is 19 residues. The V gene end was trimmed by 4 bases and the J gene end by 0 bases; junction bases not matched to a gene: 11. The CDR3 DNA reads TGCGCCAGCAGCCCCGCACTAGCGGGAGGGCCGTCGAGCACAGATACGCAGTATTTT. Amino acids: CASSPALAGGPSSTDTQYF.

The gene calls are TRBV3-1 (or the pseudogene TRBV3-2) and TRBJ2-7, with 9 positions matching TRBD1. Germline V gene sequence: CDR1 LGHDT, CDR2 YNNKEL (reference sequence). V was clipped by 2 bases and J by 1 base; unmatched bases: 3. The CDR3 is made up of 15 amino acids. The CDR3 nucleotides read TGTGCCAGCAGCCAACAAGGACAGGGGTCCTACGAGCAGTACTTC. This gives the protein CASSQQGQGSYEQYF.

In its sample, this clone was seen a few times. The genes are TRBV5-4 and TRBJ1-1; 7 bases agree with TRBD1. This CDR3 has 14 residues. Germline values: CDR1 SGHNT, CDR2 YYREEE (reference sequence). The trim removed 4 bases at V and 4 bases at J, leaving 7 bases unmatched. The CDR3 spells CASSQGQGGTEAFF. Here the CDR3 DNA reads TGTGCCAGCAGCCAGGGGCAGGGGGGCACTGAAGCTTTCTTT.

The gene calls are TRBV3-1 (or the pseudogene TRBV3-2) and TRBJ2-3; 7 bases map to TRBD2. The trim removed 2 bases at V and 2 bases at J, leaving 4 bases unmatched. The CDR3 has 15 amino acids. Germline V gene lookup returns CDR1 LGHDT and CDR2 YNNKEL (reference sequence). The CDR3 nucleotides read TGTGCCAGCAGCCAAACGGGGGGTGACACAGATACGCAGTATTTT. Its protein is CASSQTGGDTDTQYF.

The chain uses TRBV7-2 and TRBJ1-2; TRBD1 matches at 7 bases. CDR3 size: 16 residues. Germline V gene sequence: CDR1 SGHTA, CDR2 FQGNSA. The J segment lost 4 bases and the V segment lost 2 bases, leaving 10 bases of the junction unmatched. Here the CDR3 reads CASSLHGTALGYGYTF. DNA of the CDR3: TGTGCCAGCAGCTTACACGGGACAGCGCTGGGCTATGGCTACACCTTC.

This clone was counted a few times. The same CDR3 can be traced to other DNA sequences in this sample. The CDR3 DNA reads TGTGCCAGTAGTCCCCGAATCCTAGCGGGGGGGCAAGAGACCCAGTACTTC. It codes for CASSPRILAGGQETQYF. The chain is built from TRBV19 and TRBJ2-5; 12 bases line up with TRBD2. The CDR3 extends over 17 amino acids. CDR1 and CDR2 from the germline V gene are LNHDA and SQIVND (reference sequence). Losses at the gene ends were 5 bases for V and 2 bases for J; bases not matched to a gene: 9. Full variable domain (outside the CDR3, taken from reference TRBV19 and TRBJ2-5): DGGITQSPKYLFRKEGQNVTLSCEQNLNHDAMYWYRQDPGQGLRLIYYSQIVNDFQKGDIAEGYSVSREKKESFPLTVTSAQKNPTAFYLCASSPRILAGGQETQYFGPGTRLLVL.